What follows are 28 T cell receptor beta chains derived from one specimen sequenced in a study of T-cell reconstitution after alpha-beta-depleted transplantation in children. The TCRbeta library incorporated unique molecular identifiers. TCRdb reanalysed the PCR reads using MiXCR and keeps one entry per CDR3 protein. Altogether about 500,000 distinct CDR3 sequences are present, less than 35% being singletons, with the ten largest covering under 3%. The input for sequencing was PBMCs from the stem cell graft donor, taken from the stem cell graft. The receptors come from a human donor who donated a stem cell graft to a child with aplastic anemia.

Here the CDR3 reads CAGSKVGTSGPEGYYNEQFF. In nucleotides, the CDR3 is TGTGCCGGCAGCAAAGTGGGGACTAGCGGGCCCGAGGGCTATTACAATGAGCAGTTCTTC. The chain uses TRBV21-1 and TRBJ2-1; the table's TRBD2 call for D was not verified on the DNA. TRBV21-1 is a known pseudogene. The CDR3 loop spans 20 amino acids.

The rearrangement joins TRBV18 to TRBJ2-2, with no clear D. V was shortened by 2 bases and J by 5 bases, with 12 bases between the two germline ends. Looked up from germline, CDR1 is KGHSH and CDR2 is LQKENI. The CDR3 extends over 15 amino acids. The CDR3 loop is CASSPYAGLTGELFF. The CDR3 nucleotides are TGTGCCAGCTCACCATATGCTGGGCTAACCGGGGAGCTGTTTTTT.

The chain carries TRBV10-1 and TRBJ2-2, with TRBD2 matching over 7 bases. The CDR3 extends over 15 amino acids. Per germline, CDR1 WNHNN and CDR2 SYGVQD (reference sequence). With V trimmed by 2 bases and J by 2 bases, 2 bases remained unmatched. The CDR3 coding sequence is TGCGCCAGCAGTGAGGCGGGAGTTAACACCGGGGAGCTGTTTTTT. Translation: CASSEAGVNTGELFF.

This clonotype was seen more than once but under ten times. The chain carries TRBV28 and TRBJ1-1; D is uncertain. The germline gives CDR1 MDHEN, CDR2 SYDVKM. The V and J ends lost 6 bases and 0 bases respectively, with 11 bases between them. The CDR3 is 14 amino acids. CDR3 amino acids: CASRRAAVNTEAFF. The DNA of the CDR3 is TGTGCCAGCAGACGCGCGGCGGTGAACACTGAAGCTTTCTTT.

Concerning this clonotype itself: Since a much larger clone is just one base distant, this may be a read error. The rearrangement joins TRBV6-1 to TRBJ1-1; TRBD1 agrees at 7 bases. V was clipped by 6 bases and J by 1 base; unmatched bases: 5. Germline CDR1 and CDR2: MNHNS and SASEGT. The CDR3 is made up of 14 amino acids. For the CDR3, the DNA is TGTGCCAGCAGCCCGGGACAGAGGAACACTGAAGCTTTCTTT. Translated: CASSPGQRNTEAFF.

V usage is TRBV24-1 and J usage is TRBJ1-5; D might be TRBD1 (6 bases). The CDR3 totals 13 residues. The germline gives CDR1 KGHDR, CDR2 SFDVKD. V lost 9 bases, J lost 4 bases, and 12 bases lay in between. The CDR3 DNA sequence: TGTGCCACCCAGCGGACAGTTAATCAGCCCCAGCATTTT. This translates into CATQRTVNQPQHF.

This clonotype was found a few times. V usage is TRBV18 and J usage is TRBJ2-1; D could derive from TRBD1 or TRBD2 (5 bases each). CDR1 and CDR2 from the germline V gene are KGHSH and LQKENI. The CDR3 spans 14 residues. Trimming stripped 0 bases from V and 2 bases from J, with 5 bases between. CDR3: CASSPPGPYNEQFF. CDR3 nucleotide sequence: TGTGCCAGCTCACCACCGGGACCCTACAATGAGCAGTTCTTC. The full variable domain, in which reference TRBV18 and TRBJ2-1 provide the parts outside the CDR3, is NAGVMQNPRHLVRRRGQEARLRCSPMKGHSHVYWYRQLPEEGLKFMVYLQKENIIDESGMPKERFSAEFPKEGPSILRIQQVVRGDSAAYFCASSPPGPYNEQFFGPGTRLTVL.

The rearrangement links TRBV7-8 to TRBJ2-1, with 10 nucleotides matching TRBD2. J was trimmed by 10 bases and V by 3 bases; bases with no gene match: 12. The CDR3 spans 16 residues. Per the germline V gene, CDR1 is SGHVS and CDR2 is FQNEAQ. CDR3 protein: CASSFGKASGREEQFF. The CDR3 DNA reads as TGTGCCAGCAGCTTTGGGAAAGCTAGCGGGAGAGAGGAGCAGTTCTTC.

The V and J genes are TRBV6-1 and TRBJ2-2; TRBD2 matches at 8 bases. Germline-derived CDR1 and CDR2 are MNHNS and SASEGT. This CDR3 comprises 13 residues. V was pared by 11 bases and J by 5 bases, with 7 bases of the junction left unmatched. The DNA for the CDR3 is TGTGCCGGAGCGGGAGTTTGGACCGGGGAGCTGTTTTTT. Protein: CAGAGVWTGELFF.

This clonotype was counted a few times. The CDR3 DNA sequence: TGCAGTGCTAAGAACGGCGGGAAGCCCACAGATACGCAGTATTTT. This translates into CSAKNGGKPTDTQYF. The J gene is TRBJ2-3, the V gene TRBV20-1, with D perhaps TRBD2 (6 bases). V was trimmed by 4 bases and J by 2 bases, leaving 16 bases between them. This CDR3 contains 15 residues. Looked up from germline, CDR1 is DFQATT and CDR2 is SNEGSKA (reference sequence).

This clonotype has a handful of counts. The rearrangement links TRBV10-3 to TRBJ2-5; 11 bases line up with TRBD2. CDR1 and CDR2 from the germline V gene are ENHRY and SYGVKD. This CDR3 has 15 residues. Unmatched junction bases numbered 5, after V lost 3 bases and J lost 5 bases. CDR3: CAISDTSGSEETQYF. As DNA, the CDR3 is TGTGCCATCAGTGACACTAGCGGGAGCGAGGAGACCCAGTACTTC.

This clonotype has at least ten counts. The V and J genes are TRBV20-1 and TRBJ1-4, with 11 bases that match TRBD1. The trim removed 6 bases at V and 7 bases at J, leaving 10 bases unmatched. CDR1 and CDR2 (germline): DFQATT, SNEGSKA (reference sequence). There are 15 residues in the CDR3. The CDR3 coding sequence is TGCAGTGCCCGGACAGGGGGCATTAGTGGTGAAAAACTGTTTTTT. Translation: CSARTGGISGEKLFF.

This chain connects TRBV11-2 to TRBJ2-7; 9 bases map to TRBD1. Looked up from germline, CDR1 is SGHAT and CDR2 is FQNNGV. Trimming at V came to 5 bases and at J to 6 bases, leaving 11 bases not matched to a gene. This CDR3 is built from 15 residues. The CDR3 is CASSPGTGRGGEQYV. Here the CDR3 DNA reads TGTGCCAGCAGCCCGGGGACAGGGCGCGGGGGCGAGCAGTACGTC.

This chain joins TRBV10-3 and TRBJ2-2; 10 nucleotides match TRBD2. The CDR3 loop spans 15 amino acids. With V trimmed by 4 bases and J by 2 bases, 1 base remained unmatched. Looked up from germline, CDR1 is ENHRY and CDR2 is SYGVKD. The CDR3 protein is CAISGTSGNTGELFF. The CDR3 DNA reads TGTGCCATCAGTGGGACTAGCGGTAACACCGGGGAGCTGTTTTTT.

This clonotype was counted between two and nine times. The chain uses TRBV7-2 and TRBJ2-1; D ambiguous. Germline CDR1 and CDR2: SGHTA and FQGNSA. The CDR3 has 14 amino acids. The germline V and J ends were trimmed by 4 bases and 0 bases, with 7 bases remaining between them. In nucleotides, the CDR3 is TGTGCCAGCAGCTCCCGGCGCTCCTACAATGAGCAGTTCTTC. The encoded protein is CASSSRRSYNEQFF.

A single count supports this clonotype. The chain is built from TRBV5-1 and TRBJ1-2; 7 nucleotides align to TRBD1. The CDR3 is 14 amino acids. J was trimmed by 8 bases and V by 4 bases; bases with no gene match: 11. From germline, CDR1 is SGHRS and CDR2 YFSETQ. The CDR3 DNA reads as TGCGCCAGCAGCGGTACAGGGGAAACTCGGGGCTACACCTTC. Amino acid sequence: CASSGTGETRGYTF.

The genes are TRBV5-1 and TRBJ1-4; TRBD1 matches at 7 bases. This CDR3 has 15 amino acids. With V trimmed by 3 bases and J by 6 bases, 8 bases remained unmatched. Germline lookup yields CDR1 SGHRS and CDR2 YFSETQ. The CDR3 nucleotides are TGCGCCAGCAGCTCGCTCGGACAGGTGGATGAAAAACTGTTTTTT. It is translated as CASSSLGQVDEKLFF.

The genes are TRBV7-2 and TRBJ1-2; D perhaps matches TRBD1 (6 bases). Germline CDR1 and CDR2: SGHTA and FQGNSA. V lost 4 bases and J lost 7, with 19 bases in between. This CDR3 spans 15 amino acids. CDR3 loop: CASSWNGGGSVGYTF. The CDR3 DNA is TGTGCCAGCAGCTGGAACGGGGGCGGGAGCGTTGGCTACACCTTC.

This clonotype has only one observation. The chain couples TRBV9 to TRBJ1-2; the D gene is possibly TRBD1 (6 bases). This CDR3 has 13 amino acids. Trimming removed 2 bases at V and 8 bases at J, with 13 bases between. Germline values: CDR1 SGDLS, CDR2 YYNGEE. CDR3 nucleotide sequence: TGTGCCAGCAGCGTCCTTACAGGGTCCGGCTACACCTTC. It encodes CASSVLTGSGYTF.

This clonotype was detected many times. The DNA for the CDR3 is TGCAGTGCTGAGATTCTAGGGGATACGCAGTATTTT. Translating gives CSAEILGDTQYF. V gene TRBV20-1 combines with J gene TRBJ2-3; D gene uncertain. Germline assignment: CDR1 DFQATT and CDR2 SNEGSKA (reference sequence). Trimming took off 5 bases at V and 6 bases at J, with 12 bases between the two ends. The CDR3 runs 12 residues.

The chain has TRBV7-9 and TRBJ1-4; unclear D gene. The germline V gene encodes CDR1 SEHNR and CDR2 FQNEAQ (reference sequence). There are 13 residues in the CDR3. V lost 10 bases, J lost 7 bases, and 16 bases lay in between. In DNA form, the CDR3 reads TGTGCCATCAGACACACCACGGGTGAAAAACTGTTTTTT. Encoded protein: CAIRHTTGEKLFF.

The chain joins TRBV14 to TRBJ2-1; 8 nucleotides agree with TRBD2. V dropped 2 bases and J dropped 5; count of bases not matched to a gene: 2. CDR1 is SGHDN and CDR2 is FVKESK in the germline V gene. The CDR3 is 14 residues long. Here the CDR3 reads CASSQRLAHNEQFF. The DNA of the CDR3 is TGTGCCAGCAGCCAAAGACTAGCGCACAATGAGCAGTTCTTC.

The chain couples TRBV18 to TRBJ2-5, with D perhaps matching TRBD1 (5 bases). Looked up from germline, CDR1 is KGHSH and CDR2 is LQKENI. The V gene lost 0 bases and the J gene lost 2 bases, with 10 bases spanning the gap. This CDR3 has 15 amino acids. The CDR3 loop is CASSPPSTVQETQYF. The CDR3 DNA follows: TGTGCCAGCTCACCACCGTCGACAGTTCAAGAGACCCAGTACTTC. The whole variable domain, remainder taken from reference TRBV18 and TRBJ2-5, is NAGVMQNPRHLVRRRGQEARLRCSPMKGHSHVYWYRQLPEEGLKFMVYLQKENIIDESGMPKERFSAEFPKEGPSILRIQQVVRGDSAAYFCASSPPSTVQETQYFGPGTRLLVL.

This clonotype was counted between two and nine times. The chain employs TRBV29-1 and TRBJ2-7; D is unresolved. Germline CDR1 is SQVTM and CDR2 is ANQGSEA. Trimming removed 7 bases at V and 3 bases at J, with 16 bases between. This CDR3 spans 13 amino acids. Here the CDR3 reads CSAEPDGFYEQYV. CDR3 nucleotide sequence: TGCAGCGCCGAACCGGACGGCTTCTACGAGCAGTACGTC.

This chain connects TRBV12-3 or TRBV12-4 to TRBJ2-1, with D possibly matching TRBD2 (6 bases). V dropped 9 bases and J dropped 0 bases, with 15 bases sitting between them. The CDR3 loop spans 15 amino acids. CDR3 bases: TGTGCCAGTATCATGGGGGGAATCTCCTACAATGAGCAGTTCTTC. It yields the protein CASIMGGISYNEQFF.

This clonotype has just a few counts. The chain joins TRBV29-1 to TRBJ2-1; 7 bases are a match to TRBD2. After removal of 3 bases from V and 4 bases from J, the junction contained 6 bases not matched to a gene. Germline-derived CDR1 and CDR2 are SQVTM and ANQGSEA. This CDR3 has 14 amino acids. CDR3: CSVDVASGYNEQFF. The CDR3, as DNA: TGCAGCGTTGATGTGGCTAGCGGATACAATGAGCAGTTCTTC.

Ten or more counts support this clonotype. The J gene is TRBJ1-1, the V gene TRBV18; no clear D gene. V was trimmed by 3 bases and J by 1 base, leaving 6 bases between them. The CDR3 consists of 13 residues. Germline V CDR1 and CDR2: KGHSH, LQKENI. The CDR3 spells CASSPWENTEAFF. Written as DNA, the CDR3 is TGTGCCAGCTCACCCTGGGAGAACACTGAAGCTTTCTTT. The full variable domain, its missing parts supplied by reference TRBV18 and TRBJ1-1, is NAGVMQNPRHLVRRRGQEARLRCSPMKGHSHVYWYRQLPEEGLKFMVYLQKENIIDESGMPKERFSAEFPKEGPSILRIQQVVRGDSAAYFCASSPWENTEAFFGQGTRLTVV.

V and J are TRBV20-1 and TRBJ2-3; D unresolved. The CDR3 contains 15 residues. The germline V gene encodes CDR1 DFQATT and CDR2 SNEGSKA (reference sequence). Trimming left V 0 bases short and J 2 bases short, with 12 bases between. The CDR3 region has the DNA TGCAGTGCTAGAGATCGGCTTGATCACACAGATACGCAGTATTTT. Residues: CSARDRLDHTDTQYF.